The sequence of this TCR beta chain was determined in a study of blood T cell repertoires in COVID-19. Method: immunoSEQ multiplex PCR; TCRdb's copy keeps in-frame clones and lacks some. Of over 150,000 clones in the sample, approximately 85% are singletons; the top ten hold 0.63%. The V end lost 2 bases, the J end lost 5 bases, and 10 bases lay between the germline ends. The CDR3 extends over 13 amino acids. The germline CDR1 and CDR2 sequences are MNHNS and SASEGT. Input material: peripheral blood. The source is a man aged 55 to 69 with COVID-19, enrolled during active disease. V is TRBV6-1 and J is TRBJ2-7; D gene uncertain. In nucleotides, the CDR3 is TGTGCCAGCAGTGAAACTACTTACCACGAGCAGTACTTC. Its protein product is CASSETTYHEQYF.